This TCR beta chain was recovered during a study of blood T cell repertoires in COVID-19. Germline CDR1 reads SNHLY; CDR2 reads FYNNEI. V lost 3 bases to trimming and J lost 6 bases, with 15 bases between them. The CDR3 runs 15 residues. Method: immunoSEQ multiplex PCR; TCRdb's copy keeps in-frame clones and lacks some. The repertoire holds 150,000 or so clones, roughly 82% seen once, with 13% to 15% in the top ten. The source is a human donor with acute or convalescent COVID-19. The donor label of this sample is uncertain. The chain employs TRBV2 and TRBJ1-5; the D gene is possibly TRBD1 (5 bases). Material: peripheral blood. CDR3 DNA sequence: TGTGCCAGCAGTGACCTCGGGGGTCTCGGTCAGCCCCAGCATTTT. Its protein is CASSDLGGLGQPQHF.